These 22 T cell receptor beta chains were sequenced from one sample in a study of T cell repertoires in cytomegalovirus infection. Which antigens these TCRs recognize remains unknown. Each CDR3 protein gets one entry after TCRdb re-called the reads with MiXCR. The sample lists about 920,000 distinct CDR3 sequences, less than 35% seen once, with over 12% in the top ten. The sample was cultured CD8+ T cells from PBMCs, taken from culture after CMV antigen stimulation. The receptors originated from a human donor in good health (CMV status not recorded). Some clones in this sample may be carry-over from other donors' samples.

This clonotype has only a few counts. The rearrangement uses TRBV5-6 and TRBJ2-2; D is possibly TRBD2 (6 bases). V was clipped by 4 bases and J by 7 bases, with 20 bases between them. This CDR3 is 16 amino acids long. Germline CDR1 reads SGHDT; CDR2 reads YYEEEE. CDR3 sequence reads: CASSSGPPRKVGELFF. CDR3 in DNA: TGTGCCAGCAGCAGCGGGCCCCCGCGGAAAGTCGGGGAGCTGTTTTTT.

The rearrangement uses TRBV12-3 or TRBV12-4 and TRBJ1-2; the match to TRBD1 covers 9 bases. V trimming: 0 bases; J trimming: 6 bases; junction bases outside the gene matches: 5. There are 15 residues in the CDR3. The CDR3 coding sequence is TGTGCCAGCAGTTTAGCAGGACAGGGGAGACATGGCTACACCTTC. Its translation is CASSLAGQGRHGYTF.

This chain uses TRBV7-3 with TRBJ2-5; maybe TRBD1 (6 bases). This CDR3 spans 14 amino acids. V was trimmed by 8 bases and J by 5 bases, leaving 18 bases between them. Germline CDR1 is SGHTA and CDR2 is FQGTGA. CDR3 nucleotides: TGTGCCAGCGGGGAGACAGGCCCGAATGAGACCCAGTACTTC. It specifies CASGETGPNETQYF.

In this sample, this clonotype turned up a few times. A read error is likely, as this CDR3 ends without the conserved phenylalanine or tryptophan. The DNA is left out, because the CDR3 cannot be placed on it with certainty; the CDR3 is given as TCRdb lists it. The chain employs TRBV28 and TRBJ1-3. The CDR3 is 14 residues long, counting both termini. Per germline, CDR1 MDHEN and CDR2 SYDVKM. The CDR3 here is CASSPYRARLAYVD.

This chain uses TRBV12-3 or TRBV12-4 with TRBJ2-2; D uncertain. The V and J ends lost 4 bases and 2 bases respectively, with 20 bases between them. The CDR3 is made up of 18 amino acids. In nucleotides, the CDR3 is TGTGCCAGCAGTTCTTGGCCCCTGATAGACTTCAACACCGGGGAGCTGTTTTTT. This gives the protein CASSSWPLIDFNTGELFF.

The chain is built from TRBV12-5 and TRBJ1-1; the D gene is possibly TRBD1 (6 bases). The CDR3 consists of 14 residues. V was shortened by 8 bases and J by 2 bases, with 15 bases between the two germline ends. Per the germline V gene, CDR1 is LGHNT and CDR2 is FRNRAP. CDR3 in DNA: TGTGCTAGTTTCGAGGGAGGGGGAAACACTGAAGCTTTCTTT. It specifies CASFEGGGNTEAFF.

The chain has TRBV15 and TRBJ1-6; the D is unclear. Germline V CDR1 and CDR2: LNHNV, YYDKDF (reference sequence). With 5 bases removed from V and 7 bases from J, the gap between germline ends came to 15 bases. CDR3 length: 15 amino acids. The CDR3 nucleotides are TGTGCCACCAGCGCATTAGTACTGGGGAATTCACCCCTCCACTTT. Its protein product is CATSALVLGNSPLHF.

This clonotype was found many times. This chain connects TRBV7-2 to TRBJ1-5, with D maybe TRBD1 (6 bases). The V end lost 6 bases, the J end lost 0 bases, and 12 bases lay between the germline ends. The CDR3 consists of 15 residues. The germline gives CDR1 SGHTA, CDR2 FQGNSA. CDR3 region: CASSSTGASNQPQHF. The CDR3 DNA sequence: TGTGCCAGCAGTTCGACAGGAGCTAGCAATCAGCCCCAGCATTTT.

The table lists this clonotype with many counts. J is TRBJ2-7 and V is TRBV7-6, with TRBD1 matching over 7 bases. The J segment lost 6 bases and the V segment lost 0 bases, leaving 8 bases of the junction unmatched. CDR3 length: 15 residues. CDR1 is SGHVS, CDR2 FNYEAQ, per germline. CDR3 sequence reads: CASSLASGQASEQYF. In nucleotides, the CDR3 is TGTGCCAGCAGCTTAGCTTCCGGACAGGCCAGCGAGCAGTACTTC.

This clonotype has only a few counts. This chain uses TRBV5-6 with TRBJ2-1; 8 bases are shared with TRBD1. The trim removed 4 bases at V and 6 bases at J, leaving 15 bases unmatched. The CDR3 is 17 residues long. Germline V gene sequence: CDR1 SGHDT, CDR2 YYEEEE. The CDR3, as DNA: TGTGCCAGCAGCCCTACTCACGACAGGGGAATAGGCAATGAGCAGTTCTTC. Encoded protein: CASSPTHDRGIGNEQFF.

This clonotype was seen repeatedly, ten times or more. The chain carries TRBV5-5 and TRBJ2-1; TRBD1 might be the D (6 bases). The V end lost 1 base, the J end lost 3 bases, and 8 bases lay between the germline ends. Germline-derived CDR1 and CDR2 are SGHKS and YYEKEE (reference sequence). This CDR3 has 14 residues. The CDR3 DNA is TGTGCCAGCAGCTTGTCACAGGGCTACAATGAGCAGTTCTTC. Translation gives CASSLSQGYNEQFF. The full variable domain, completed using reference TRBV5-5 and TRBJ2-1, is DAGVTQSPTHLIKTRGQQVTLRCSPISGHKSVSWYQQVLGQGPQFIFQYYEKEERGRGNFPDRFSARQFPNYSSELNVNALLLGDSALYLCASSLSQGYNEQFFGPGTRLTVL.

This chain links TRBV7-6 with TRBJ1-5; 8 bases are a match to TRBD1. This CDR3 has 16 amino acids. CDR1 is SGHVS and CDR2 is FNYEAQ in the germline V gene. The trim removed 5 bases at V and 1 base at J, leaving 7 bases unmatched. The CDR3 is CASSGTGQGSNQPQHF. The DNA for the CDR3 is TGTGCCAGCAGCGGAACCGGACAGGGAAGCAATCAGCCCCAGCATTTT.

In this sample, this clonotype turned up a few times. The chain has TRBV6-2 or TRBV6-3 and TRBJ2-7, with D perhaps matching TRBD1 (5 bases). Between the trimmed V and J ends, which lost 0 bases and 4 bases, there was a span of 16 bases. The CDR3 has 16 amino acids. Germline V CDR1 and CDR2: MNHEY, SVGEGT. This chain's CDR3 is CASSYSRQGVEYEQYV. The CDR3, as DNA: TGTGCCAGCAGTTACTCAAGGCAGGGCGTGGAATACGAGCAGTACGTC.

This clonotype was found a few times. The CDR3 region has the DNA TGTGCCAGCAGGCGAGGGGACGGGGATGAAGCTTTCTTT. Amino acids: CASRRGDGDEAFF. The V and J genes are TRBV6-2 or TRBV6-3 and TRBJ1-1; perhaps TRBD1 as D (5 bases). The CDR3 has 13 amino acids. V lost 6 bases and J lost 7, with 15 bases in between. Per germline, CDR1 MNHEY and CDR2 SVGEGT.

This rearrangement joins TRBV27 to TRBJ2-7, with D unresolved. This CDR3 is built from 13 residues. V lost 2 bases and J 2 bases, leaving 7 bases between the germline ends. Germline CDR1 is MNHEY and CDR2 is SMNVEV (reference sequence). The CDR3 nucleotides are TGTGCCAGCAGTTTAGACATGACCTACGAGCAGTACTTC. It codes for CASSLDMTYEQYF.

In this sample, this clonotype turned up many times. The chain carries TRBV29-1 and TRBJ1-2; no firm D call. Trimming left V 0 bases short and J 7 bases short, with 6 bases between. This CDR3 has 11 residues. CDR1 and CDR2 (germline): SQVTM, ANQGSEA. The CDR3 nucleotides are TGCAGCGTTGAAGATCGGGTTGGCTACACCTTC. Protein product: CSVEDRVGYTF.

The chain recombines TRBV27 with TRBJ2-2, with TRBD1 identical over 7 bases. Trimming removed 4 bases from V and 6 bases from J; junction bases left unmatched: 11. Germline V CDR1 and CDR2: MNHEY, SMNVEV (reference sequence). This CDR3 is 16 amino acids long. CDR3 in amino acids: CASSWQGTEIAGELFF. CDR3 coding DNA: TGTGCCAGCAGTTGGCAGGGGACAGAAATCGCCGGGGAGCTGTTTTTT.

J is TRBJ2-1 and V is TRBV29-1; 7 nucleotides align to TRBD1. The CDR3 covers 12 residues. Trimming at V came to 6 bases and at J to 10 bases, leaving 9 bases not matched to a gene. Germline CDR1 is SQVTM and CDR2 is ANQGSEA. The chain's CDR3 is CSVQDRVDEQFF. In nucleotides, the CDR3 is TGCAGCGTCCAAGACAGGGTTGACGAGCAGTTCTTC.

This clonotype was picked up a small number of times. V and J are TRBV20-1 and TRBJ2-7; D might be TRBD2 (6 bases). Between the trimmed V and J ends, which lost 0 bases and 2 bases, there was a span of 8 bases. CDR3 length: 13 residues. Germline CDR1 reads DFQATT; CDR2 reads SNEGSKA (reference sequence). Written as DNA, the CDR3 is TGCAGTGCTAGAGATTTAGCGGCCTACGAGCAGTACTTC. This encodes CSARDLAAYEQYF.

This sequence joins TRBV9 and TRBJ1-2, with TRBD1 matching 8 bases. The CDR3 extends over 12 amino acids. The germline V gene encodes CDR1 SGDLS and CDR2 YYNGEE. V was clipped by 4 bases and J by 13 bases; unmatched bases: 9. Written as DNA, the CDR3 is TGTGCCAGCAGCCCCAGACAGGGGCCCAGCACCTTC. Its translation is CASSPRQGPSTF.

This clonotype has only a few counts. The V gene is TRBV6-2 or TRBV6-3, the J gene TRBJ2-2; TRBD1 matches at 8 bases. This CDR3 is 13 amino acids long. J was trimmed by 5 bases and V by 7 bases; bases with no gene match: 3. The germline CDR1 and CDR2 sequences are MNHEY and SVGEGT. The CDR3 region is CASNDRGTGELFF. The CDR3 DNA follows: TGTGCCAGCAACGACAGGGGTACCGGGGAGCTGTTTTTT.

This clonotype was seen many times. For the CDR3, the DNA is TGTGCCAGCAGCTTAGTTATTGCGACAGGGGGTTATTGGAATGAGCAGTTCTTC. Translated: CASSLVIATGGYWNEQFF. This chain connects TRBV7-9 to TRBJ2-1; the match to TRBD1 covers 9 bases. Germline assignment: CDR1 SEHNR and CDR2 FQNEAQ (reference sequence). The CDR3 is made up of 18 amino acids. Trimming at V came to 1 base and at J to 7 bases, leaving 14 bases not matched to a gene. The variable domain in full, completed from reference TRBV7-9 and TRBJ2-1, reads DTGVSQNPRHKITKRGQNVTFRCDPISEHNRLYWYRQTLGQGPEFLTYFQNEAQLEKSRLLSDRFSAERPKGSFSTLEIQRTEQGDSAMYLCASSLVIATGGYWNEQFFGPGTRLTVL.